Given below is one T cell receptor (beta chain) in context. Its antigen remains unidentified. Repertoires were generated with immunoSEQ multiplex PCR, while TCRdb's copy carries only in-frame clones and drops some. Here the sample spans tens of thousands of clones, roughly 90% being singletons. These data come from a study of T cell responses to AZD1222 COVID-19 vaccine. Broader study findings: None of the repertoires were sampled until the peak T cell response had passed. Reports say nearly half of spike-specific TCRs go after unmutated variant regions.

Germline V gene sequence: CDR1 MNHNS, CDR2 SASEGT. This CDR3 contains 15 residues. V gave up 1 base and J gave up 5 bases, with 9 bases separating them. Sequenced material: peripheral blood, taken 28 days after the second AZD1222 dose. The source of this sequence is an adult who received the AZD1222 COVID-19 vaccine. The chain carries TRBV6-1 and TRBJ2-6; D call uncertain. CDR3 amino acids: CASSEGQFWANVLTF. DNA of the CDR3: TGTGCCAGCAGTGAAGGCCAGTTCTGGGCCAACGTCCTGACTTTC.